These T cell receptor beta chains were read from a single sample in a study of blood T cell repertoires in COVID-19. TCRdb keeps only in-frame clones here, not all; method: immunoSEQ multiplex PCR. Seen here are a few hundred thousand clones, about nine tenths observed once, and the top ten hold approximately 4.8%. Sequencing was done on a sample of peripheral blood. The receptor source for this set is a man between 50 and 59 years old with acute or convalescent COVID-19. CDR3s include the opening cysteine and the closing phenylalanine or tryptophan. D genes are given only for firm matches. Where a row states a size, it is once, few, many or the class of an expanded clone; other rows omit it.

CDR3aa: CASSRSQVTDGYTF
CDR3nt: TGTGCCAGCAGCCGTTCACAGGTGACGGATGGCTACACCTTC
j_gene: TRBJ1-2
abundance: NA
d_gene: NA
v_gene: TRBV7-2

CDR3aa: CASSYGQGGANTEAFF
CDR3nt: TGCGCCAGCAGCTATGGACAGGGAGGGGCGAACACTGAAGCTTTCTTT
j_gene: TRBJ1-1
abundance: NA
d_gene: TRBD1
v_gene: TRBV5-1

CDR3aa: CASSRQGNYEQYF
CDR3nt: TGTGCCAGTAGTCGACAGGGAAACTACGAGCAGTACTTC
j_gene: TRBJ2-7
abundance: NA
d_gene: TRBD1
v_gene: TRBV19

CDR3aa: CASSTTGENGYTF
CDR3nt: TGTGCCAGTAGTACGACAGGGGAGAACGGCTACACCTTC
j_gene: TRBJ1-2
abundance: NA
d_gene: TRBD1
v_gene: TRBV19

CDR3aa: CASNTRQLSHNEQFF
CDR3nt: TGTGCCAGCAATACTAGACAATTGTCCCACAATGAGCAGTTCTTC
j_gene: TRBJ2-1
abundance: NA
d_gene: NA
v_gene: TRBV6-5

CDR3aa: CSVGTDKNTEAFF
CDR3nt: TGCAGCGTGGGGACAGATAAAAACACTGAAGCTTTCTTT
j_gene: TRBJ1-1
abundance: NA
d_gene: TRBD1
v_gene: TRBV29-1

CDR3aa: CASSLDQRGGQYF
CDR3nt: TGTGCCAGCAGCTTAGATCAACGCGGCGGGCAGTACTTC
j_gene: TRBJ2-7
abundance: NA
d_gene: NA
v_gene: TRBV11-2

CDR3aa: CASSPPEGTGIQYF
CDR3nt: TGTGCCAGCTCACCACCGGAGGGTACAGGCATTCAGTACTTC
j_gene: TRBJ2-4
abundance: NA
d_gene: NA
v_gene: TRBV18

CDR3aa: CASSEAPGDYEQYF
CDR3nt: TGTGCCAGCAGTGAAGCGCCCGGAGACTACGAGCAGTACTTC
j_gene: TRBJ2-7
abundance: NA
d_gene: NA
v_gene: TRBV6-1

CDR3aa: CASSYSPDNEKLFF
CDR3nt: TGTGCCAGCAGCTATAGTCCCGATAATGAAAAACTGTTTTTT
j_gene: TRBJ1-4
abundance: NA
d_gene: NA
v_gene: TRBV7-9

CDR3aa: CASSFTDYNEQFF
CDR3nt: TGTGCCAGCAGCTTCACAGATTACAATGAGCAGTTCTTC
j_gene: TRBJ2-1
abundance: NA
d_gene: NA
v_gene: TRBV7-3

CDR3aa: CASSQERTGTRTSNQPQHF
CDR3nt: TGCGCCAGCAGCCAAGAACGGACAGGGACAAGAACGAGCAATCAGCCCCAGCATTTT
j_gene: TRBJ1-5
abundance: NA
d_gene: TRBD1
v_gene: TRBV4-1

CDR3aa: CASSLSGGRLYGYTF
CDR3nt: TGTGCCAGCAGTTTATCGGGGGGGCGGCTCTATGGCTACACCTTC
j_gene: TRBJ1-2
abundance: NA
d_gene: NA
v_gene: TRBV27

CDR3aa: CAISGQGAGNTIYF
CDR3nt: TGTGCCATCAGTGGACAGGGAGCTGGAAACACCATATATTTT
j_gene: TRBJ1-3
abundance: NA
d_gene: TRBD1
v_gene: TRBV10-3

CDR3aa: CASSPRQGAWEKLFF
CDR3nt: TGTGCCAGCAGCCCCCGACAGGGGGCGTGGGAAAAACTGTTTTTT
j_gene: TRBJ1-4
abundance: NA
d_gene: TRBD1
v_gene: TRBV7-2

CDR3aa: CASSLGTGDYNEQFF
CDR3nt: TGTGCCAGCAGCTTAGGGACAGGAGACTACAATGAGCAGTTCTTC
j_gene: TRBJ2-1
abundance: NA
d_gene: TRBD1
v_gene: TRBV11-3

CDR3aa: CASSPSNYEQYF
CDR3nt: TGTGCCAGCTCGCCATCTAACTACGAGCAGTACTTC
j_gene: TRBJ2-7
abundance: NA
d_gene: NA
v_gene: TRBV18

CDR3aa: CASSFPGQGFSGYTF
CDR3nt: TGCGCCAGCAGCTTTCCGGGACAGGGCTTCAGCGGCTACACCTTC
j_gene: TRBJ1-2
abundance: once
d_gene: TRBD1
v_gene: TRBV5-1

CDR3aa: CASSYSGGPDTEAFF
CDR3nt: TGTGCCAGCAGTTACTCGGGGGGGCCTGACACTGAAGCTTTCTTT
j_gene: TRBJ1-1
abundance: once
d_gene: NA
v_gene: TRBV6-5

CDR3aa: CASSFRKGQGATYNEQFF
CDR3nt: TGTGCCAGCAGCTTCCGAAAAGGCCAGGGGGCCACCTACAATGAGCAGTTCTTC
j_gene: TRBJ2-1
abundance: NA
d_gene: TRBD1
v_gene: TRBV11-2

CDR3aa: CASSADSSMVSHQYF
CDR3nt: TGTGCCAGCAGCGCCGACTCGTCTATGGTCTCCCACCAGTACTTC
j_gene: TRBJ2-7
abundance: NA
d_gene: NA
v_gene: TRBV9

CDR3aa: CASNRGENNSPLHF
CDR3nt: TGTGCCAGCAACAGGGGAGAAAATAATTCACCCCTCCACTTT
j_gene: TRBJ1-6
abundance: NA
d_gene: TRBD1
v_gene: TRBV5-8

CDR3aa: CASSVVPGLAGGRTQYF
CDR3nt: TGTGCCAGCAGCGTAGTCCCGGGACTAGCGGGGGGGCGCACCCAGTACTTC
j_gene: TRBJ2-5
abundance: NA
d_gene: TRBD2
v_gene: TRBV2

CDR3aa: CASSSGQGAVANEKLFF
CDR3nt: TGTGCCAGCAGCTCTGGACAGGGGGCCGTGGCTAATGAAAAACTGTTTTTT
j_gene: TRBJ1-4
abundance: NA
d_gene: TRBD1
v_gene: TRBV5-4

CDR3aa: CATKRTGEDEKLFF
CDR3nt: TGTGCCACCAAACGGACAGGGGAAGATGAAAAACTGTTTTTT
j_gene: TRBJ1-4
abundance: once
d_gene: TRBD1
v_gene: TRBV24-1

CDR3aa: CASSYSSRRNTEAFF
CDR3nt: TGTGCCAGCAGTTACTCGAGTAGAAGGAACACTGAAGCTTTCTTT
j_gene: TRBJ1-1
abundance: NA
d_gene: NA
v_gene: TRBV6-5

CDR3aa: CASSYFGPPDTQYF
CDR3nt: TGTGCCAGCAGTTACTTTGGCCCCCCAGATACGCAGTATTTT
j_gene: TRBJ2-3
abundance: NA
d_gene: NA
v_gene: TRBV6-5

CDR3aa: CASGSRQNLYF
CDR3nt: TGTGCTAGTGGTTCCCGACAGAATCTGTACTTC
j_gene: TRBJ2-5
abundance: NA
d_gene: NA
v_gene: TRBV12-5

CDR3aa: CASSDRQGGTTEAFF
CDR3nt: TGTGCCAGCAGCGACAGACAGGGGGGGACCACTGAAGCTTTCTTT
j_gene: TRBJ1-1
abundance: NA
d_gene: TRBD1
v_gene: TRBV7-8

CDR3aa: CASSVRQLNTEAFF
CDR3nt: TGTGCCAGTAGTGTCCGACAGTTGAACACTGAAGCTTTCTTT
j_gene: TRBJ1-1
abundance: NA
d_gene: NA
v_gene: TRBV19

CDR3aa: CASSQVGGAASGNTIYF
CDR3nt: TGTGCCAGCAGCCAAGTAGGCGGGGCCGCTTCTGGAAACACCATATATTTT
j_gene: TRBJ1-3
abundance: once
d_gene: NA
v_gene: TRBV4-2

CDR3aa: CASSPGTYNEQFF
CDR3nt: TGTGCCAGCAGCCCCGGGACATACAATGAGCAGTTCTTC
j_gene: TRBJ2-1
abundance: NA
d_gene: NA
v_gene: TRBV25-1

CDR3aa: CASTRRANYGYTF
CDR3nt: TGTGCCAGCACTAGGAGAGCTAACTATGGCTACACCTTC
j_gene: TRBJ1-2
abundance: few
d_gene: NA
v_gene: TRBV2

CDR3aa: CASSPRYRVTNEKLFF
CDR3nt: TGCGCCAGCAGCCCGAGATATAGAGTAACTAATGAAAAACTGTTTTTT
j_gene: TRBJ1-4
abundance: NA
d_gene: NA
v_gene: TRBV5-1